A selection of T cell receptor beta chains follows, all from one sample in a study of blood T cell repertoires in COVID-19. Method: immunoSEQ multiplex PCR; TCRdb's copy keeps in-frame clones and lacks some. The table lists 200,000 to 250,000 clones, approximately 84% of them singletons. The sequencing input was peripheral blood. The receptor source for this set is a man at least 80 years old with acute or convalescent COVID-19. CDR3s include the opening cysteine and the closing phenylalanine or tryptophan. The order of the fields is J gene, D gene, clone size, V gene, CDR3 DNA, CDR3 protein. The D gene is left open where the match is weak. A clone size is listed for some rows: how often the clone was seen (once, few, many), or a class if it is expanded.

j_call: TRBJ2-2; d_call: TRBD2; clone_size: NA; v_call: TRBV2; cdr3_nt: TGTGCCAGCAGTGCTTATAGCGGGAGGTCGAACACCGGGGAGCTGTTTTTT; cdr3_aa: CASSAYSGRSNTGELFF
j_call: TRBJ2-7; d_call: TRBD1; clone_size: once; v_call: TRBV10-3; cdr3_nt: TGTGCCATCAGGCAGACAGGGGGGGACGAGCAGTACTTC; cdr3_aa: CAIRQTGGDEQYF
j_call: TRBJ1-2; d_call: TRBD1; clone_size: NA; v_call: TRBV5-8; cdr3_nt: TGTGCCAGCAGCTTGGATGGGACAGGGCTACGGGGCTACACCTTC; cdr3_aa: CASSLDGTGLRGYTF
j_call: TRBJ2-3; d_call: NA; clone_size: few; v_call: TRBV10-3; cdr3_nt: TGTGCCATCAGCAAAGGGGCAGGCGATACGCAGTATTTT; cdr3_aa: CAISKGAGDTQYF
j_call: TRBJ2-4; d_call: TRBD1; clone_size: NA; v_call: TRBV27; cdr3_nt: TGTGCCAGCAGCCACACAGGGGAACTAGCCAAAAACATTCAGTACTTC; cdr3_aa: CASSHTGELAKNIQYF
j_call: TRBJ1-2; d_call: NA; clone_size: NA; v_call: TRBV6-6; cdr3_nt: TGTGCCAGCAGTTACTCCTTTACGCAGGCTAACTATGGCTACACCTTC; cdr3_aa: CASSYSFTQANYGYTF
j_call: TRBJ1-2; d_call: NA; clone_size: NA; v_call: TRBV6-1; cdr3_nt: TGTGCCAGCAGTGACCGGGGGAGAGGCTACACCTTC; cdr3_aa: CASSDRGRGYTF
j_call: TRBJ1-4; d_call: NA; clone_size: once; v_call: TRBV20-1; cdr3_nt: TGCAGTGCTAGTGGACACTCGTCAACTAATGAAAAACTGTTTTTT; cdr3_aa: CSASGHSSTNEKLFF
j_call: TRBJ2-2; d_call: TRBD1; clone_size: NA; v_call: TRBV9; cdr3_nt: TGTGCCAGCAGCGTGGGACAGGGTATCGCCGGGGAGCTGTTTTTT; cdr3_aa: CASSVGQGIAGELFF
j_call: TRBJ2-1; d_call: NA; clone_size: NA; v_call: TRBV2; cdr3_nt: TGTGCCAGCAGTGAACAGGACTACCGCAATGAGCAGTTCTTC; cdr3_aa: CASSEQDYRNEQFF
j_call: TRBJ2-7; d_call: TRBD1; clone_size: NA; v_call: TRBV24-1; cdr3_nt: TGTGCCACCAGTGACACTGGGACAGAATACGAGCAGTACTTC; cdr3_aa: CATSDTGTEYEQYF
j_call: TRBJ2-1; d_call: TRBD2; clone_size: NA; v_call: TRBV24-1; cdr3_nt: TGTGCCACCAGTGATCCGACCGGGACTAGCGGGAGTGGTAGGCAGTTCTTC; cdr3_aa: CATSDPTGTSGSGRQFF
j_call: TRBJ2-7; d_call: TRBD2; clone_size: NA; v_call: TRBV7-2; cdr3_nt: TGTGCCAGCAGCCCCCTCGGACTAGCGGTTACCTCCTACGAGCAGTACTTC; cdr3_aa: CASSPLGLAVTSYEQYF
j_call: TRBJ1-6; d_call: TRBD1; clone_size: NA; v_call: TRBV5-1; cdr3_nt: TGCGCCAGCAGAAGAGGGACAGAGAATTCACCCCTCCACTTT; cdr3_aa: CASRRGTENSPLHF
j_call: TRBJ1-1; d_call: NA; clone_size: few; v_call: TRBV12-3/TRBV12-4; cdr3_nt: TGTGCCAGCAGTTTTGCCAGGACTGAAGCTTTCTTT; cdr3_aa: CASSFARTEAFF
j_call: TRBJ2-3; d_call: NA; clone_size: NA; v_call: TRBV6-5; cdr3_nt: TGTGCCAGCAGCAGAACAGGGTATACGCAGTATTTT; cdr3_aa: CASSRTGYTQYF
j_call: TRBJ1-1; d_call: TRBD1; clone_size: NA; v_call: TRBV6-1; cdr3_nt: TGTGCCAGCAGTGATCCGGGACAGGGAGCCGGGAAGACTGAAGCTTTCTTT; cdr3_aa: CASSDPGQGAGKTEAFF
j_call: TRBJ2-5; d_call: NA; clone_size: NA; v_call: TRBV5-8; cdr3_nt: TGTGCCAGCAGCTTGTATTCCCAAGAGACCCAGTACTTC; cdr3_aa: CASSLYSQETQYF
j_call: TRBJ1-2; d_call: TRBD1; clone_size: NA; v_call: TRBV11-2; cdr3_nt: TGTGCCAGCAGCTTGGACAGGAGTTATGGCTACACCTTC; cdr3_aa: CASSLDRSYGYTF
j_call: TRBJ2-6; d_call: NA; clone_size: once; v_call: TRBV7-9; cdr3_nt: TGTGCCAGCAGCGCTTCTGGTAGCTCTGGGGCCAACGTCCTGACTTTC; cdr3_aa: CASSASGSSGANVLTF
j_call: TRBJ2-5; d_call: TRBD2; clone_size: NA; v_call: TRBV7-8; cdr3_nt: TGTGCCAGCAGCCGCGGGAGGGCCTTGGAGACCCAGTACTTC; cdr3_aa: CASSRGRALETQYF
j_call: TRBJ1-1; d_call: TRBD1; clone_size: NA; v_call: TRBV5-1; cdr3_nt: TGCGCCAGCAGCTTGGATGGGACAGGGCTCACTGAAGCTTTCTTT; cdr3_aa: CASSLDGTGLTEAFF
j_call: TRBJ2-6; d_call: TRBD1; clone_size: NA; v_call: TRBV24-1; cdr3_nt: TGTGCCACCAGTGAGGGACAGGGGGGGAACGTCCTGACTTTC; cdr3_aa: CATSEGQGGNVLTF
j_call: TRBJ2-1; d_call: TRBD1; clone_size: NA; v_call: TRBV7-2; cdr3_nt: TGTGCCAGCAGCTCCCCTTCCCCGGGACAGATGACCTACAATGAGCAGTTCTTC; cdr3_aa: CASSSPSPGQMTYNEQFF
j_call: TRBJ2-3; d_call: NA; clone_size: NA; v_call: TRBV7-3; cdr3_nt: TGTGCCAGCAGCTTAACCTCCCTAGGAACAGATACGCAGTATTTT; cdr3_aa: CASSLTSLGTDTQYF
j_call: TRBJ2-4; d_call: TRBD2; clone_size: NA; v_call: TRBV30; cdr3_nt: TGTGCCTGGAGTGGAAACCTAGCGGGAGAGTACTTC; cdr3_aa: CAWSGNLAGEYF
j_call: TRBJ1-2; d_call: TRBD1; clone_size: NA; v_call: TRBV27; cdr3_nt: TGTGCCAGCAGTCCCCGGGACAGGGGCGTCTCTAACTATGGCTACACCTTC; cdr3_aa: CASSPRDRGVSNYGYTF
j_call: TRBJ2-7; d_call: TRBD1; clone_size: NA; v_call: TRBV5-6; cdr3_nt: TGTGCCAGCAGCCGCCGGACAGGGACTCTTAACGAGCAGTACTTC; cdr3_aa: CASSRRTGTLNEQYF
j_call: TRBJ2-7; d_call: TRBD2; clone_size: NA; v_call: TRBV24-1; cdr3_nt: TGTGCCACCTCCACTAGCGGCAAAAGCTCCTACGAGCAGTACTTC; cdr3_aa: CATSTSGKSSYEQYF
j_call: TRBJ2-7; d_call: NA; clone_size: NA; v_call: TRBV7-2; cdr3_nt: TGTGCCAGCAGCCCACGGGGGTCTCTTCGCTACGAGCAGTACTTC; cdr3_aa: CASSPRGSLRYEQYF
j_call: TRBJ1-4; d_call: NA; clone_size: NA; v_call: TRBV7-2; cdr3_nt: TGTGCCAGCAGCTTAGGGGGCGGTGGGGAAAAACTGTTTTTT; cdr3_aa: CASSLGGGGEKLFF
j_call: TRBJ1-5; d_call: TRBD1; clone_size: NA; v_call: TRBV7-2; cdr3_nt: TGTGCCAGCAGCTCGGACAGGGGAGGCAATCAGCCCCAGCATTTT; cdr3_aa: CASSSDRGGNQPQHF
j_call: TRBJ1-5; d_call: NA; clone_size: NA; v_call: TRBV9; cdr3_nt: TGTGCCAGCAGCGTAGGAACGGGAAGCAATCAGCCCCAGCATTTT; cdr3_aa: CASSVGTGSNQPQHF
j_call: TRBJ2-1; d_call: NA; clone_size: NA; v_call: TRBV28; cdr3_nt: TGTGCCAGCAGTTTATCTCAGCGCCCCGAGCAGTTCTTC; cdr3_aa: CASSLSQRPEQFF
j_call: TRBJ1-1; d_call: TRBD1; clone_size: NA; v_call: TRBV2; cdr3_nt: TGTGCCAGATCGGAGTTACAGGGGGCAGGCACTGAAGCTTTCTTT; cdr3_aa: CARSELQGAGTEAFF
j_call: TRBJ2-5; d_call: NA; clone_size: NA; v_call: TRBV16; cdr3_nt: TGTGCCAGCAGTACACAGGGTTCGGAGACCCAGTACTTC; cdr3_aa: CASSTQGSETQYF